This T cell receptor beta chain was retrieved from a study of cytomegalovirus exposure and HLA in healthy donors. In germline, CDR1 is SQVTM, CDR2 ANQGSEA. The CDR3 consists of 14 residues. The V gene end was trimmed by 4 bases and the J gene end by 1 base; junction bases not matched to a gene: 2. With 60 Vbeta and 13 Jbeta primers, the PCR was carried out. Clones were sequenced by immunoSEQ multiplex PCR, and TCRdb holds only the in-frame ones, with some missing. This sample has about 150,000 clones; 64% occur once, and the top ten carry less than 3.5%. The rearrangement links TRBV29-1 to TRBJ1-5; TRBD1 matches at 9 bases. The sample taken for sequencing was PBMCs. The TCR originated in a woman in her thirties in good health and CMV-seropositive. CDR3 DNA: TGCAGCGTTGTGGACAGGGGCAGCAATCAGCCCCAGCATTTT. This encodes CSVVDRGSNQPQHF.